This T cell receptor beta chain comes out of a study of shared T cell receptors in the human thymus. Sequencing was performed with immunoSEQ multiplex PCR; in TCRdb, only in-frame clones are kept and a portion is missing. The repertoire holds over 450,000 clones, with 75% to 85% as singletons. Trimming pared 0 bases from V and 7 bases from J, leaving 10 bases between. Germline assignment: CDR1 MRHNA and CDR2 SNTAGT. CDR3 length: 14 amino acids. The same data also contributed to another study, on human thymus T cells. That work states: In corrective heart surgery, resections were taken, and these provided the thymus tissue. Thymic and blood repertoires appeared to display a bias in their usage of V and J genes.

The rearrangement joins TRBV6-4 to TRBJ1-5, with a tentative D call TRBD1 (5 bases). The sample comprised thymocytes. This receptor was obtained from a boy in the first two years of life with a congenital heart defect. The CDR3 DNA sequence: TGTGCCAGCAGTGACTCGACGGGACTGCAGCCCCAGCATTTT. This sequence encodes CASSDSTGLQPQHF.